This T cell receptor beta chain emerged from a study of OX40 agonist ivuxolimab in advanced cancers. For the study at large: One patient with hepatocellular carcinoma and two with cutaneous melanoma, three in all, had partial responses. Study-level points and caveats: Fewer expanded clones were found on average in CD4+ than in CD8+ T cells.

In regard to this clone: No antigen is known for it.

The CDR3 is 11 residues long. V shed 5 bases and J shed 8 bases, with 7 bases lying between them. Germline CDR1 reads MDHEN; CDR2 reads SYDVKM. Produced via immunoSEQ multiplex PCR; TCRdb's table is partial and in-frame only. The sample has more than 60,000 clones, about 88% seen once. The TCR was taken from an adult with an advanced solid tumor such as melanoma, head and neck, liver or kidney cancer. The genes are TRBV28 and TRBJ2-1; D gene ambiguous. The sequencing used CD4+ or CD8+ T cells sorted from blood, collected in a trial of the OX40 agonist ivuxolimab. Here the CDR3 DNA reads TGTGCCAGCAGTACAATCCATGAGCAGTTCTTC. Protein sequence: CASSTIHEQFF.